A single TCR beta chain is shown here with its context. This record belongs to a study of blood T cell repertoires in COVID-19. The CDR3 spans 14 residues. CDR1 SGHAT and CDR2 FQNNGV come from the germline V gene. The germline V and J ends were trimmed by 5 bases and 5 bases, with 15 bases remaining between them. Assay: immunoSEQ multiplex PCR; the TCRdb copy retains only in-frame clones and omits some. The sample yields about 190,000 clones, 65% to 85% seen once. V and J are TRBV11-2 and TRBJ2-5; a possible D gene is TRBD2 (7 bases). The sequenced sample was PBMCs or T cells enriched from blood (not recorded which). This TCR derives from a woman aged 25 to 39 who had recovered from COVID-19. CDR3 loop: CASSGGAWRETQYF. CDR3 DNA: TGTGCCAGCAGCGGGGGGGCCTGGAGGGAGACCCAGTACTTC.